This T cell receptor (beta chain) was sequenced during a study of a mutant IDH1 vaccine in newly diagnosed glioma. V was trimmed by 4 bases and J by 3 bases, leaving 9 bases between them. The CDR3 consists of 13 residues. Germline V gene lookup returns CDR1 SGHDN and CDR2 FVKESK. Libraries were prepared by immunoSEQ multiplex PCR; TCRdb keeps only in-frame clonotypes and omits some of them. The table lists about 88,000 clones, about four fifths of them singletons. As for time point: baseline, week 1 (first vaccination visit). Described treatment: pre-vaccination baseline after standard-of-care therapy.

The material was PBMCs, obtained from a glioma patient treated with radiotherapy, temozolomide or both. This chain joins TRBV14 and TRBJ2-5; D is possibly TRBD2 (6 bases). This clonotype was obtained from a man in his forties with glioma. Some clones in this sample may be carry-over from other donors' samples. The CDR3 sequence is CASSRLVKETQYF. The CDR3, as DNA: TGTGCCAGCAGCCGACTAGTGAAAGAGACCCAGTACTTC.